The sequence of this T cell receptor beta chain was determined in a study of T cell clonality in common variable immunodeficiency. Points from the study as a whole: CVID subjects showed higher TCRbeta clonality than healthy controls. CVID subjects shared fewer TCRbeta clones than healthy controls did. In common variable immunodeficiency, TCR beta chains reportedly carried fewer deletions and N-nucleotide insertions.

Assay: immunoSEQ multiplex PCR; the TCRdb copy retains only in-frame clones and omits some. There are 25,000 to 30,000 clones in the sample, none observed a single time. CDR1 and CDR2 (germline): GTSNPN, SVGIG (reference sequence). This CDR3 has 14 amino acids. J was trimmed by 4 bases and V by 8 bases; bases with no gene match: 9. Replacement immunoglobulin had been given to every CVID subject for at least one year. Blood samples were heparinized, about 4.5 to 8 ml per donor. This clone was seen a handful of times. What it binds is unknown. The CDR3 is cut off 3 residues early in the read; its end comes from the germline J gene.

This chain connects TRBV30 to TRBJ1-4, with 8 bases identical to TRBD1. The specimen sequenced was peripheral blood mononuclear cells. The receptor's source is a human donor with common variable immunodeficiency. CDR3 DNA, as far as it was read: TGTGCCGGAGGTGTGGACAGGGTTAATGAAAAA. This translates into CAGGVDRVNEK. The CDR3 in full is CAGGVDRVNEKLFF.